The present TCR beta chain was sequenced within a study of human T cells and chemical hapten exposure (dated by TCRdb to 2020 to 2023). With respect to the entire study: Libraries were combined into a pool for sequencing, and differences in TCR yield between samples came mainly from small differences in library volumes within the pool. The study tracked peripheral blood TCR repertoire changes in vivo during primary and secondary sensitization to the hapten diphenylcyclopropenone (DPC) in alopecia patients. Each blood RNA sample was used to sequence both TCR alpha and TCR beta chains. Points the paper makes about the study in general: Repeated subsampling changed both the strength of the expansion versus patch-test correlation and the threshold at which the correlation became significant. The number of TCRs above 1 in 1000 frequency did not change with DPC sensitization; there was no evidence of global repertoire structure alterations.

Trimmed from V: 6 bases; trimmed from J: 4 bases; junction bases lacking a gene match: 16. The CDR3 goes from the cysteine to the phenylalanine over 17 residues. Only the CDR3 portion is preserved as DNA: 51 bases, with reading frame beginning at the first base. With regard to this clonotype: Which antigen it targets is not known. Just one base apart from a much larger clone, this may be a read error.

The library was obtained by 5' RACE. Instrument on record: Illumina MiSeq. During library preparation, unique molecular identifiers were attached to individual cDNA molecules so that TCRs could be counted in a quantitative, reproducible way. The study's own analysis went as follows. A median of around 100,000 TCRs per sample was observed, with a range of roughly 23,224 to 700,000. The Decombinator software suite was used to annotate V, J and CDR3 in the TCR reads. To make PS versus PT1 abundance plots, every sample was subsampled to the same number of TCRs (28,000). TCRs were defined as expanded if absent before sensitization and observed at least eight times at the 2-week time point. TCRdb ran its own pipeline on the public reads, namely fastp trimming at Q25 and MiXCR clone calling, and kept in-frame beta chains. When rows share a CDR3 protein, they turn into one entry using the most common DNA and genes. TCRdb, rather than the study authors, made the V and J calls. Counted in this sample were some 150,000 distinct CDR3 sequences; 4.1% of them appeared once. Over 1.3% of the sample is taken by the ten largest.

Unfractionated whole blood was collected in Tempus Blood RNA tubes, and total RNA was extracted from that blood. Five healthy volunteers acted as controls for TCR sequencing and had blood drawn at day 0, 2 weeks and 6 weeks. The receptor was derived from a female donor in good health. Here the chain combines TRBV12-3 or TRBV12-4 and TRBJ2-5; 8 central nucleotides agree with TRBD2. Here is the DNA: TGTGCCAGCAGCTCGTCCCCGGGACGAGCGGGGGTAGAGACCCAGTACTTC. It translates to CASSSSPGRAGVETQYF.